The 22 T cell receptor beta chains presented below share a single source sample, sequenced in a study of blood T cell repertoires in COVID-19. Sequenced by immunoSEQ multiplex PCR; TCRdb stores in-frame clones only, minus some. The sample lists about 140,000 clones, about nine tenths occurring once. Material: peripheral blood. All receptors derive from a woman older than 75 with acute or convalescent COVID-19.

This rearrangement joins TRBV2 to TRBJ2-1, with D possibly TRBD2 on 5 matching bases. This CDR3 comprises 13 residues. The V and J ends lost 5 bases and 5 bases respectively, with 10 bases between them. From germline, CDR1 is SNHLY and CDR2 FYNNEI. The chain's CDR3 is CASSTTRNNEQFF. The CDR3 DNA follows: TGTGCCAGCAGTACCACTAGAAACAATGAGCAGTTCTTC.

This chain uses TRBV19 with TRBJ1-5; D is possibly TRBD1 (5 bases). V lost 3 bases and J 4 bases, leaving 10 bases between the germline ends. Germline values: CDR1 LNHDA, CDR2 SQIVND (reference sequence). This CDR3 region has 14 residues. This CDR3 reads CASSIQTGNQPQHF. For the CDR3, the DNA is TGTGCCAGTAGTATCCAAACAGGAAATCAGCCCCAGCATTTT. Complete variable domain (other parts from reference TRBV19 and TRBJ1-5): DGGITQSPKYLFRKEGQNVTLSCEQNLNHDAMYWYRQDPGQGLRLIYYSQIVNDFQKGDIAEGYSVSREKKESFPLTVTSAQKNPTAFYLCASSIQTGNQPQHFGDGTRLSIL.

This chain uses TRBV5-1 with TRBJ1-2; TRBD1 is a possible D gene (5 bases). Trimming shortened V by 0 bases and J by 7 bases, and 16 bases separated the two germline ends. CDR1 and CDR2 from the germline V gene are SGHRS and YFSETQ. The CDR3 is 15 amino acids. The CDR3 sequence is CASSLVVRQGPGYTF. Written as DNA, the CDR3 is TGCGCCAGCAGCTTGGTAGTTCGCCAGGGTCCTGGCTACACCTTC.

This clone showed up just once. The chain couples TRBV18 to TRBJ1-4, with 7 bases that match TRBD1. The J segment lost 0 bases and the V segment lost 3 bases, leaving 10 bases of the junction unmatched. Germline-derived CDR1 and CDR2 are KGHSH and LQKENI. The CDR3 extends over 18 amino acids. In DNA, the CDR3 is TGTGCCAGCTCACCTCTCACAGGGACAGATGCAACTAATGAAAAACTGTTTTTT. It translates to CASSPLTGTDATNEKLFF.

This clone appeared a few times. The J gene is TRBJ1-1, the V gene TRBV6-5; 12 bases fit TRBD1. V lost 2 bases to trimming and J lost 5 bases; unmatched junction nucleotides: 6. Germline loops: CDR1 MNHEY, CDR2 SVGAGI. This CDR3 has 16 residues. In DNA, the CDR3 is TGTGCCAGCAGTTACACGGGACAGGGGGCAAAGACTGAAGCTTTCTTT. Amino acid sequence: CASSYTGQGAKTEAFF.

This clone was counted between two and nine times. CDR3 sequence: CASSIPPPGELFF. In DNA form, the CDR3 reads TGTGCCAGTAGTATCCCCCCCCCGGGGGAGCTGTTTTTT. The J gene is TRBJ2-2, the V gene TRBV19; no clear D gene. The CDR3 loop spans 13 amino acids. Trimming cost V 3 bases and J 8 bases, with 10 bases left between them. The germline V gene has CDR1 LNHDA and CDR2 SQIVND (reference sequence). The entire variable domain, with the rest obtained from reference TRBV19 and TRBJ2-2, is as follows: DGGITQSPKYLFRKEGQNVTLSCEQNLNHDAMYWYRQDPGQGLRLIYYSQIVNDFQKGDIAEGYSVSREKKESFPLTVTSAQKNPTAFYLCASSIPPPGELFFGEGSRLTVL.

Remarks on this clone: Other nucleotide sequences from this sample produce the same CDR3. The CDR3 region has the DNA TGCGCCAGCAGCCTAGGGACAGGGAACACTGAAGCTTTCTTT. Translation gives CASSLGTGNTEAFF. The rearrangement uses TRBV5-1 and TRBJ1-1, with TRBD1 matching 8 bases. The CDR3 contains 14 residues. Germline V lookup: CDR1 SGHRS, CDR2 YFSETQ. The ends lost 4 bases at V and 1 base at J; junction bases unmatched: 3.

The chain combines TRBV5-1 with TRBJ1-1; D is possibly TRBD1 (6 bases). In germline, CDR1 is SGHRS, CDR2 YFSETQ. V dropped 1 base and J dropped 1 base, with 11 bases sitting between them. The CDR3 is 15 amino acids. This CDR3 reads CASSLIAGENTEAFF. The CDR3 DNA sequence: TGCGCCAGCAGCTTGATTGCAGGGGAGAACACTGAAGCTTTCTTT. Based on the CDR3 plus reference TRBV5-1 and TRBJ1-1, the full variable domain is KAGVTQTPRYLIKTRGQQVTLSCSPISGHRSVSWYQQTPGQGLQFLFEYFSETQRNKGNFPGRFSGRQFSNSRSEMNVSTLELGDSALYLCASSLIAGENTEAFFGQGTRLTVV.

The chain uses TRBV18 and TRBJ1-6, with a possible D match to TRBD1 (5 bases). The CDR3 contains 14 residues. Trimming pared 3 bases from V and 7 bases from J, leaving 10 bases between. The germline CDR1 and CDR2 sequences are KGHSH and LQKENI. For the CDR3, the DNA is TGTGCCAGCTCACCCGACAGACAGAATTCACCCCTCCACTTT. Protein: CASSPDRQNSPLHF.

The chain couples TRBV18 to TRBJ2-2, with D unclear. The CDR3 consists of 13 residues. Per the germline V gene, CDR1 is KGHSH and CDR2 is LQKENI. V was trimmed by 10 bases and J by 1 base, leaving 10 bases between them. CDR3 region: CATFPVNTGELFF. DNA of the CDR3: TGTGCCACCTTCCCCGTGAACACCGGGGAGCTGTTTTTT.

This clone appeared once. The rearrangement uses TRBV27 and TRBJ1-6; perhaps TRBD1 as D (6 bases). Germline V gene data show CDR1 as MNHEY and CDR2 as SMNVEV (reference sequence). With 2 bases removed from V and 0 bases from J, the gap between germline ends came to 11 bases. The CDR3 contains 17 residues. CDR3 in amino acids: CASSLRGGSSYNSPLHF. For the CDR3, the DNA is TGTGCCAGCAGTTTAAGGGGGGGAAGCTCCTATAATTCACCCCTCCACTTT.

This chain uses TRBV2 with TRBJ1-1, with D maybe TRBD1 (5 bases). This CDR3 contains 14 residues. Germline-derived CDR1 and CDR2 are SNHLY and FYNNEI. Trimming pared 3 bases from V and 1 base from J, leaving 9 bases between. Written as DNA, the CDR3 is TGTGCCAGCAGTGACAGGGTTGGGAACACTGAAGCTTTCTTT. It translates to CASSDRVGNTEAFF. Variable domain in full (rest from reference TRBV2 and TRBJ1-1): EPEVTQTPSHQVTQMGQEVILRCVPISNHLYFYWYRQILGQKVEFLVSFYNNEISEKSEIFDDQFSVERPDGSNFTLKIRSTKLEDSAMYFCASSDRVGNTEAFFGQGTRLTVV.

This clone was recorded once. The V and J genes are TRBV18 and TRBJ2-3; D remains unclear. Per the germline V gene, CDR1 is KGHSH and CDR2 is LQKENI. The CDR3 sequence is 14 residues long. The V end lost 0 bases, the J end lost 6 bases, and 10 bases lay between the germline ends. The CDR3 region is CASSPPSHEDTQYF. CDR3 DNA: TGTGCCAGCTCACCACCTTCCCACGAGGATACGCAGTATTTT.

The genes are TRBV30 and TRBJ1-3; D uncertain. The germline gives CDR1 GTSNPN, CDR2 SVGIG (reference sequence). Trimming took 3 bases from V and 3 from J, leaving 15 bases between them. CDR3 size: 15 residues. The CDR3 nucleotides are TGTGCCTGGAGAGCCTCGGGAGCAGTTGGAAACACCATATATTTT. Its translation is CAWRASGAVGNTIYF.

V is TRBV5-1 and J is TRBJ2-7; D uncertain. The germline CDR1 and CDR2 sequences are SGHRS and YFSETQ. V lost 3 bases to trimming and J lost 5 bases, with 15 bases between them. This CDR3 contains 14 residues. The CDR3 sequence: CASSSWAHTDEQYF. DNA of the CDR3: TGCGCCAGCAGCTCTTGGGCCCATACTGACGAGCAGTACTTC.

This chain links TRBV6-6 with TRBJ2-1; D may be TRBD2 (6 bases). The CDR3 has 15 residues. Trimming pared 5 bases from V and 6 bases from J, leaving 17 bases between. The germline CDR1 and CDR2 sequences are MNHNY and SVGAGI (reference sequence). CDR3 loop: CASSRLGGISNEQFF. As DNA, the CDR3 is TGTGCCAGCAGTCGACTTGGGGGGATTTCCAATGAGCAGTTCTTC.

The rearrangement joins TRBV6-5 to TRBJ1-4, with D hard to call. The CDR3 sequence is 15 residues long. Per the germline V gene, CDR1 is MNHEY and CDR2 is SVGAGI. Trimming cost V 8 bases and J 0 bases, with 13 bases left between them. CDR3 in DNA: TGTGCCAGCCATTCAGAATCCGCAACTAATGAAAAACTGTTTTTT. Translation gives CASHSESATNEKLFF.

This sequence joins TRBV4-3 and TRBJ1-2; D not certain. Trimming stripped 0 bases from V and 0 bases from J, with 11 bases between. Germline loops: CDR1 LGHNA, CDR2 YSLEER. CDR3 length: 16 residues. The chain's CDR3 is CASSQDPTASNYGYTF. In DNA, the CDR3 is TGCGCCAGCAGCCAAGATCCAACAGCCTCTAACTATGGCTACACCTTC.

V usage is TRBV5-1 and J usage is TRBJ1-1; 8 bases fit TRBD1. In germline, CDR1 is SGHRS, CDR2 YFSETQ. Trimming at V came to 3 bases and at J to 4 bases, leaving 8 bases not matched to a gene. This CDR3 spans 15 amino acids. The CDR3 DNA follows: TGCGCCAGCAGCTCTTCCAGGGGGCAGGGCACTGAAGCTTTCTTT. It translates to CASSSSRGQGTEAFF.

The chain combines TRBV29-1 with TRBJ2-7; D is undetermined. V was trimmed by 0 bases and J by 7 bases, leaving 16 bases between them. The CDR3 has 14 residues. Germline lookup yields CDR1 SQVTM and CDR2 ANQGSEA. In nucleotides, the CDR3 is TGCAGCGTTGAAGATCGAACGGTGTCGAGTGAGCAGTACTTC. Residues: CSVEDRTVSSEQYF.

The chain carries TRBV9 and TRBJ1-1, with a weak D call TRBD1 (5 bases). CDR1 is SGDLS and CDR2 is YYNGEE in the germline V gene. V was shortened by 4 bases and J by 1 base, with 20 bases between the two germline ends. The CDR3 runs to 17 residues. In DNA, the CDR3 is TGTGCCAGCAGCCCGGGGGGGTTTCAGGGTGGGAACACTGAAGCTTTCTTT. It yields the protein CASSPGGFQGGNTEAFF. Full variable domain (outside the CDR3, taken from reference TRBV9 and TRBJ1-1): DSGVTQTPKHLITATGQRVTLRCSPRSGDLSVYWYQQSLDQGLQFLIQYYNGEERAKGNILERFSAQQFPDLHSELNLSSLELGDSALYFCASSPGGFQGGNTEAFFGQGTRLTVV.

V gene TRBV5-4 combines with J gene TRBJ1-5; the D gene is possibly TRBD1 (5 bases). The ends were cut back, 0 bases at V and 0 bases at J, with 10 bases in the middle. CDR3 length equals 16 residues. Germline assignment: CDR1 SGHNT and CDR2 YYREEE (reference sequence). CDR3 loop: CASSLDGGVSNQPQHF. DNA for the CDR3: TGTGCCAGCAGCTTGGATGGGGGGGTTAGCAATCAGCCCCAGCATTTT. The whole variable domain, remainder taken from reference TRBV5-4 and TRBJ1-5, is ETGVTQSPTHLIKTRGQQVTLRCSSQSGHNTVSWYQQALGQGPQFIFQYYREEENGRGNFPPRFSGLQFPNYSSELNVNALELDDSALYLCASSLDGGVSNQPQHFGDGTRLSIL.